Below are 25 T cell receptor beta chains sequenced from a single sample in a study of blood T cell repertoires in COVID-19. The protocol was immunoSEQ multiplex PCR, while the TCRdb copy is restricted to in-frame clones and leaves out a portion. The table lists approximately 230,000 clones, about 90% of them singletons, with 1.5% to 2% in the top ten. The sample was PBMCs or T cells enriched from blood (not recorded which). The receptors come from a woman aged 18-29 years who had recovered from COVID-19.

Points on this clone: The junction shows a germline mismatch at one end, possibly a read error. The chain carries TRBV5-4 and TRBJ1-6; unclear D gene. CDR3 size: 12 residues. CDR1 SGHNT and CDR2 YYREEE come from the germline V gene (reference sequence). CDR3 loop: CASSSNNSPLHF. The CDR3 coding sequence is TGTGCCAGCAGCTCCAATAATTCACCCCTCCACTTT.

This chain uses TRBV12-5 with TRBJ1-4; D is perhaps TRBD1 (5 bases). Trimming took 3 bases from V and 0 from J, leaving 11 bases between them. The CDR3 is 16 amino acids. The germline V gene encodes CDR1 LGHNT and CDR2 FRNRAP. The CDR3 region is CASGLGELTTNEKLFF. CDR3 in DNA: TGTGCTAGTGGTTTAGGGGAACTGACAACTAATGAAAAACTGTTTTTT.

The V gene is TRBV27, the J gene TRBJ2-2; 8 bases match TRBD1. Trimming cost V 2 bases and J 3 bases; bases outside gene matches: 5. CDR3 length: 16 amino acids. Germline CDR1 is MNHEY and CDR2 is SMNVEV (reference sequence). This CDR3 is CASSLGQGRDTGELFF. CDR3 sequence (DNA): TGTGCCAGCAGTTTAGGACAGGGAAGGGACACCGGGGAGCTGTTTTTT.

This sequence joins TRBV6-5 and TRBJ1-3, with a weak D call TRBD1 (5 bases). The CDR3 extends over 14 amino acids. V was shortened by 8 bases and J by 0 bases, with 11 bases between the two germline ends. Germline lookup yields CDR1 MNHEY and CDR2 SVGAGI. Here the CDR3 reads CASFQGSSGNTIYF. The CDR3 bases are TGTGCCAGCTTCCAGGGAAGCTCTGGAAACACCATATATTTT.

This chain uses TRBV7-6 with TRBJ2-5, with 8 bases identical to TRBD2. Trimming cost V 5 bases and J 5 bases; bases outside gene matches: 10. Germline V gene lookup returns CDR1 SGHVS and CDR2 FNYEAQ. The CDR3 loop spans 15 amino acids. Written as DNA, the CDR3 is TGTGCCAGCAGCCCCGGGACTAGGGCGGGTGAGACCCAGTACTTC. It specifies CASSPGTRAGETQYF.

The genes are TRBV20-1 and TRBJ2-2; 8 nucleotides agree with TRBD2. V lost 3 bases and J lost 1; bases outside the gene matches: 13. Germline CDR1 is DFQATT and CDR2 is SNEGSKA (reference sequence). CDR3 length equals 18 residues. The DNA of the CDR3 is TGCAGTGCTAGTCCAGCGGGAGCGGTTGGTGGGAACACCGGGGAGCTGTTTTTT. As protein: CSASPAGAVGGNTGELFF.

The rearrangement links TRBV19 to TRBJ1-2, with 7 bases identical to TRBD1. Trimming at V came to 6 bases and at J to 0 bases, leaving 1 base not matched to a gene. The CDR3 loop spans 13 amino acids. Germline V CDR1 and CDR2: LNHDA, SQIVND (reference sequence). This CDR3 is CASSGQANYGYTF. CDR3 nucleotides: TGTGCCAGTAGCGGACAGGCTAACTATGGCTACACCTTC. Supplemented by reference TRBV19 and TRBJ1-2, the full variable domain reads DGGITQSPKYLFRKEGQNVTLSCEQNLNHDAMYWYRQDPGQGLRLIYYSQIVNDFQKGDIAEGYSVSREKKESFPLTVTSAQKNPTAFYLCASSGQANYGYTFGSGTRLTVV.

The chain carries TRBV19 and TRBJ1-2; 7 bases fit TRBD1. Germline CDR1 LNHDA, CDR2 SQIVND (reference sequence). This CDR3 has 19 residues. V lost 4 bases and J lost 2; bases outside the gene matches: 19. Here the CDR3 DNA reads TGTGCCAGTAGTAAACTCATCTCCAAAAGGGGGCTGATGAACTATGGCTACACCTTC. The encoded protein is CASSKLISKRGLMNYGYTF.

CDR3 amino acids: CASSVGTANTGELFF. CDR3 coding DNA: TGTGCCAGCAGCGTAGGGACTGCGAACACCGGGGAGCTGTTTTTT. The chain joins TRBV9 to TRBJ2-2; weak D call: TRBD2 (5 bases). The ends were cut back, 0 bases at V and 0 bases at J, with 6 bases in the middle. CDR1 SGDLS and CDR2 YYNGEE come from the germline V gene. The CDR3 contains 15 residues. Complete variable domain (other parts from reference TRBV9 and TRBJ2-2): DSGVTQTPKHLITATGQRVTLRCSPRSGDLSVYWYQQSLDQGLQFLIQYYNGEERAKGNILERFSAQQFPDLHSELNLSSLELGDSALYFCASSVGTANTGELFFGEGSRLTVL.

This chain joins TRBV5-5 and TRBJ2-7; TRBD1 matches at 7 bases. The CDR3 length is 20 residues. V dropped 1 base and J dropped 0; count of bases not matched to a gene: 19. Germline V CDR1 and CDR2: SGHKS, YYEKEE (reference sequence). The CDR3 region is CASSLRPPGQSGFFSYEQYF. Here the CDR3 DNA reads TGTGCCAGCAGCTTGAGACCGCCGGGACAGTCAGGATTCTTCTCCTACGAGCAGTACTTC.

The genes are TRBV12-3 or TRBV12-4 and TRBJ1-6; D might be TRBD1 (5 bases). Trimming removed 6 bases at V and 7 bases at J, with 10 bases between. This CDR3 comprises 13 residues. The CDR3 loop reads CASRQADNSPLHF. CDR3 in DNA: TGTGCCAGCAGACAGGCGGACAATTCACCCCTCCACTTT.

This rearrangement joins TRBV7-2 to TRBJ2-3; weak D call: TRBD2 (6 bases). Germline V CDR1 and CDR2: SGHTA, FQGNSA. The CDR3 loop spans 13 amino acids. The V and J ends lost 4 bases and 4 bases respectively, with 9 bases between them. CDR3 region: CASSSPGADTQYF. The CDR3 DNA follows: TGTGCCAGCAGCTCCCCGGGAGCAGATACGCAGTATTTT.

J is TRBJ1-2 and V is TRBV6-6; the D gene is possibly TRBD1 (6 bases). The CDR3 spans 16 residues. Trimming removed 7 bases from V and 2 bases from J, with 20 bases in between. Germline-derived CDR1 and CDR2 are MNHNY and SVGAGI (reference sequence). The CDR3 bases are TGTGCCAGCAATGACCCTCCGTCAGGGGCCAACTATGGCTACACCTTC. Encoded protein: CASNDPPSGANYGYTF.

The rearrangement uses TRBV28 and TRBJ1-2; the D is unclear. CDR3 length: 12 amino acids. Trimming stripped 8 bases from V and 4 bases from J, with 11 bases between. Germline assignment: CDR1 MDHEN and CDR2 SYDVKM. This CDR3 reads CASAAHFYGYTF. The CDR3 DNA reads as TGTGCCAGCGCGGCACATTTCTATGGCTACACCTTC.

For the CDR3, the DNA is TGCGCCAGCAGCCACCGGGACAGCTCTCTCGGGTATGAAAAACTGTTTTTT. Encoded protein: CASSHRDSSLGYEKLFF. The chain joins TRBV4-1 to TRBJ1-4; the match to TRBD1 covers 7 bases. The V and J ends lost 3 bases and 6 bases, in that order; junction bases with no gene match: 13. Germline CDR1 reads MGHRA; CDR2 reads YSYEKL. This CDR3 is 17 amino acids long.

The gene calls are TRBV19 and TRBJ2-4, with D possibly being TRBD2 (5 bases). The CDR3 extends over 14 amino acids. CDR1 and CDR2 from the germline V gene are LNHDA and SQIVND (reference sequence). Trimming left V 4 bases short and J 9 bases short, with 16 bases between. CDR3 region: CASSTNGLDGIQYF. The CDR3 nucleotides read TGTGCCAGTAGTACGAACGGACTGGATGGCATTCAGTACTTC.

CDR3 DNA: TGTGCCAGCAGCCAAAGGGGCCCGGGACAGGGGGGATCCTACGAGCAGTACTTC. It encodes CASSQRGPGQGGSYEQYF. The rearrangement joins TRBV4-2 to TRBJ2-7; 11 bases match TRBD1. The CDR3 runs to 18 residues. Germline trimming cut 2 bases from V and 1 base from J; bases unmatched to any gene: 10. Germline V CDR1 and CDR2: LGHNA, YNFKEQ.

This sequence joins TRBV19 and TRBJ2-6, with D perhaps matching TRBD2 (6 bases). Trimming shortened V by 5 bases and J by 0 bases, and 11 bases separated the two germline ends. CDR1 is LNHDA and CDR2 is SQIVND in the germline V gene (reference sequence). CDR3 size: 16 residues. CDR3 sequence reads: CASSFFGGSGANVLTF. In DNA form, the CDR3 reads TGTGCCAGTAGTTTCTTCGGGGGCTCTGGGGCCAACGTCCTGACTTTC.

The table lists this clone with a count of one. The CDR3 protein is CAWSNRTLKNGPRDTDTQYF. In DNA, the CDR3 is TGTGCCTGGAGTAACAGAACGCTAAAAAACGGTCCCCGGGACACAGATACGCAGTATTTT. The chain combines TRBV30 with TRBJ2-3; D is perhaps TRBD2 (5 bases). This CDR3 has 20 amino acids. Looked up from germline, CDR1 is GTSNPN and CDR2 is SVGIG (reference sequence). Trimming removed 2 bases at V and 2 bases at J, with 29 bases between.

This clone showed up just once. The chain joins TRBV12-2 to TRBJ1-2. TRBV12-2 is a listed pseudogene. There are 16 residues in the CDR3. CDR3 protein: CASRLSQGGINYGYTF. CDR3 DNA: TGTGCAAGTCGCTTAAGCCAAGGCGGTATTAACTATGGCTACACCTTC.

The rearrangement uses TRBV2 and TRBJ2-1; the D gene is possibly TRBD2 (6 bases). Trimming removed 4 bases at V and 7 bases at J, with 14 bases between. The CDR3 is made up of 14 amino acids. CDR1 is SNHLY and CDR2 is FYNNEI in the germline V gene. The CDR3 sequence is CASSVLYGTNEQFF. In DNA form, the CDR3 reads TGTGCCAGCAGTGTTCTCTACGGGACTAATGAGCAGTTCTTC. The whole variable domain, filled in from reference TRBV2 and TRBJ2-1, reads EPEVTQTPSHQVTQMGQEVILRCVPISNHLYFYWYRQILGQKVEFLVSFYNNEISEKSEIFDDQFSVERPDGSNFTLKIRSTKLEDSAMYFCASSVLYGTNEQFFGPGTRLTVL.

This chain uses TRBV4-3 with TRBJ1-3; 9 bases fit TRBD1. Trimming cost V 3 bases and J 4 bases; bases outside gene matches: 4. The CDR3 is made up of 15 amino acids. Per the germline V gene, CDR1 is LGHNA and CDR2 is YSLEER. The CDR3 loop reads CASSQGQGPGNTIYF. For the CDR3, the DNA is TGCGCCAGCAGCCAGGGACAGGGACCCGGAAACACCATATATTTT.

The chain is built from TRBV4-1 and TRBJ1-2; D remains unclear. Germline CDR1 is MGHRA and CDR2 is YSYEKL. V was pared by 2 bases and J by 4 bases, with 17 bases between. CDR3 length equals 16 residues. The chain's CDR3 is CASSQTSVGLGYGYTF. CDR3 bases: TGCGCCAGCAGCCAAACATCAGTTGGGCTCGGCTATGGCTACACCTTC.

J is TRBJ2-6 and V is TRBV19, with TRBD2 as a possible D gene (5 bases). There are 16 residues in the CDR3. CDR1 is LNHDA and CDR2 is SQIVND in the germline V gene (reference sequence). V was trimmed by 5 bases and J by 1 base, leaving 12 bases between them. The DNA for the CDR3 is TGTGCCAGTAGTTGGGTCGGGATGTCTGGGGCCAACGTCCTGACTTTC. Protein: CASSWVGMSGANVLTF. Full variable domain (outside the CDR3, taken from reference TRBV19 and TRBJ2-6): DGGITQSPKYLFRKEGQNVTLSCEQNLNHDAMYWYRQDPGQGLRLIYYSQIVNDFQKGDIAEGYSVSREKKESFPLTVTSAQKNPTAFYLCASSWVGMSGANVLTFGAGSRLTVL.

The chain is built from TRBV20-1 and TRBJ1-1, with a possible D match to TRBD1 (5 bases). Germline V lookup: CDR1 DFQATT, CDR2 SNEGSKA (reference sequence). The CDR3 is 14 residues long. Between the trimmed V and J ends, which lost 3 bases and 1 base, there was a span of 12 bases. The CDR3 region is CSASPGFSNTEAFF. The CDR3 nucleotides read TGCAGTGCTAGTCCAGGGTTTTCGAACACTGAAGCTTTCTTT.